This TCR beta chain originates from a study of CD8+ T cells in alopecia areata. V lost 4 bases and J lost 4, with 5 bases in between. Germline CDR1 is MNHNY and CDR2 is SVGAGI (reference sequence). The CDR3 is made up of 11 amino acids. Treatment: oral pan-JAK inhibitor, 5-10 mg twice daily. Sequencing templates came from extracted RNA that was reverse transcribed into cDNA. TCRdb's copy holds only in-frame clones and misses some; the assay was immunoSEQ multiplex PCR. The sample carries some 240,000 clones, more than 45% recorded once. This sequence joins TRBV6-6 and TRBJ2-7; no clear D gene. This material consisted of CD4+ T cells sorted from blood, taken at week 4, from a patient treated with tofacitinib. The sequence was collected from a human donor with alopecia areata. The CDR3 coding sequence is TGTGCCAGCAGTTTAGGATACGAGCAGTACTTC. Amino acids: CASSLGYEQYF.